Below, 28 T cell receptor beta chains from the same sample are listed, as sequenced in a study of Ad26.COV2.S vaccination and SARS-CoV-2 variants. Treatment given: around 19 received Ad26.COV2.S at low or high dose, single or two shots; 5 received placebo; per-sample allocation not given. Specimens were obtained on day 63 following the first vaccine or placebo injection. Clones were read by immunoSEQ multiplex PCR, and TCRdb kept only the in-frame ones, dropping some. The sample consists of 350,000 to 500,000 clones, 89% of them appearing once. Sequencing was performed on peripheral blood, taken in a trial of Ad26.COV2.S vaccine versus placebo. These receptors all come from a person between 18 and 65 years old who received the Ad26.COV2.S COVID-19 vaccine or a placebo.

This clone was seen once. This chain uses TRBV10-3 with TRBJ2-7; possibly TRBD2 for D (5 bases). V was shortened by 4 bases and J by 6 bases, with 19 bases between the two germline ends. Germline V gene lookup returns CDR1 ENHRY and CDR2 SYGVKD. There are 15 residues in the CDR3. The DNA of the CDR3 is TGTGCCATCAGTGGCCAAGGAGGAGTTTCGCGCGAGCAGTACGTC. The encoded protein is CAISGQGGVSREQYV.

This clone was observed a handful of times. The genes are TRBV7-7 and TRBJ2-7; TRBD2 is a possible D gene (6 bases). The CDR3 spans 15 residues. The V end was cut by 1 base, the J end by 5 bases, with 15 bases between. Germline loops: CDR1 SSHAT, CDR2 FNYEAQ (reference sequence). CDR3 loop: CASSLGAGLGDEQYF. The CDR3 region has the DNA TGTGCCAGCAGCTTAGGTGCGGGGCTCGGTGACGAGCAGTACTTC.

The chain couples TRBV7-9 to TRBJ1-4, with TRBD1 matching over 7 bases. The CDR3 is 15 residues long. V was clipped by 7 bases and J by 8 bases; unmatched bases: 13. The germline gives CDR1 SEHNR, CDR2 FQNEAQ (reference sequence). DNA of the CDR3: TGTGCCAGCACCGTCAACAGGGGCGCGAACGAAAAACTGTTTTTT. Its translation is CASTVNRGANEKLFF.

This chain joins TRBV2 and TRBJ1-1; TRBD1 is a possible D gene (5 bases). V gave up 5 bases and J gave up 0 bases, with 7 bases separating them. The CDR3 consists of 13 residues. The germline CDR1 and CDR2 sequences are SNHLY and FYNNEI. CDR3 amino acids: CASSQGMNTEAFF. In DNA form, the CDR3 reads TGTGCCAGCAGTCAGGGCATGAACACTGAAGCTTTCTTT.

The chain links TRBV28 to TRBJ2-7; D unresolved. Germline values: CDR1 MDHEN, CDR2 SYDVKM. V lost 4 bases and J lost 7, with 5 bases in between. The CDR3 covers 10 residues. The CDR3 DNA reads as TGTGCCAGCAGTTCTATGGAGCAGTACTTC. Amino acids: CASSSMEQYF.

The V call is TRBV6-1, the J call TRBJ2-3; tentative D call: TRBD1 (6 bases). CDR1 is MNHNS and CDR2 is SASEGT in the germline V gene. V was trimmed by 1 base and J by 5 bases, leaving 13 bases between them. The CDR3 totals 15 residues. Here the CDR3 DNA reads TGTGCCAGCAGTGAAGGAGGGGGATGGGTAGATACGCAGTATTTT. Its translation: CASSEGGGWVDTQYF.

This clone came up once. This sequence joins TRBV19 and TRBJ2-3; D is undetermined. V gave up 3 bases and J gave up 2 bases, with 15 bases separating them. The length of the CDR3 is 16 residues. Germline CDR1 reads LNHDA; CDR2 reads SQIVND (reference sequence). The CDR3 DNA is TGTGCCAGTAGTATTCAGCTGCCAGAACCCACAGATACGCAGTATTTT. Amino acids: CASSIQLPEPTDTQYF.

The CDR3 is CASSSIPLASETQYF. The CDR3 DNA follows: TGTGCCAGCAGCTCAATCCCCCTAGCTAGCGAGACCCAGTACTTC. The rearrangement joins TRBV5-5 to TRBJ2-5; D possibly corresponds to TRBD2 (5 bases). There are 15 residues in the CDR3. The ends were cut back, 3 bases at V and 5 bases at J, with 17 bases in the middle. Germline values: CDR1 SGHKS, CDR2 YYEKEE (reference sequence).

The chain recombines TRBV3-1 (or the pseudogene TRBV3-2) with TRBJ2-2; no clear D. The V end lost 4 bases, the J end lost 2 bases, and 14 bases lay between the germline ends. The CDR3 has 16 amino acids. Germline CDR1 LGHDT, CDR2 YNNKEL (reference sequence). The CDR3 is CASSPQVPFNTGELFF. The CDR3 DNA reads TGTGCCAGCAGCCCCCAGGTCCCTTTCAACACCGGGGAGCTGTTTTTT.

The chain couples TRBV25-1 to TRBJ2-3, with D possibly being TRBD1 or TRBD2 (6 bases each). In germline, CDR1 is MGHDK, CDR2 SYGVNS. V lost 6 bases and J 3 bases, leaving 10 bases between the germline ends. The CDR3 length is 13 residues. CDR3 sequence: CASREGVTDTQYF. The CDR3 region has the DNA TGTGCCAGCAGGGAGGGGGTGACAGATACGCAGTATTTT.

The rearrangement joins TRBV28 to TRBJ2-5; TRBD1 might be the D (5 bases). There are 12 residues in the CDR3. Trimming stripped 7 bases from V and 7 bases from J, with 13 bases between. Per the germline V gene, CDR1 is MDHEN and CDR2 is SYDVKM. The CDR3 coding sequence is TGTGCCAGCATATCAGGGTTAGGGACCCAGTACTTC. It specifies CASISGLGTQYF. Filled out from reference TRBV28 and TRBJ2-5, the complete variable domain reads DVKVTQSSRYLVKRTGEKVFLECVQDMDHENMFWYRQDPGLGLRLIYFSYDVKMKEKGDIPEGYSVSREKKERFSLILESASTNQTSMYLCASISGLGTQYFGPGTRLLVL.

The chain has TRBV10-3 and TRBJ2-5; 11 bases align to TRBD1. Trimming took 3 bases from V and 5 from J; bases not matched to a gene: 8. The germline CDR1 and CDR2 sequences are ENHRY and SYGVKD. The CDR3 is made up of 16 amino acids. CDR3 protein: CAISDPGQGAVETQYF. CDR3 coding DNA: TGTGCCATCAGTGACCCTGGACAGGGGGCTGTTGAGACCCAGTACTTC.

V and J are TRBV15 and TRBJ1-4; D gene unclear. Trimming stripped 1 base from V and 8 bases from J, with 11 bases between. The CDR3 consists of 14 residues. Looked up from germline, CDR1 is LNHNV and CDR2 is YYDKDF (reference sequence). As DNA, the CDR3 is TGTGCCACCAGCAGAGCTACAGTTCGAGAAAAACTGTTTTTT. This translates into CATSRATVREKLFF.

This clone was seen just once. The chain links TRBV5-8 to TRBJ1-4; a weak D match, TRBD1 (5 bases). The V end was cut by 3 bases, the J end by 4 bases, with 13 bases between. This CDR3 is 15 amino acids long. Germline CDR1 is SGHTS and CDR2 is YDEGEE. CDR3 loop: CASSWPRGVNEKLFF. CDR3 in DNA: TGTGCCAGCAGCTGGCCGCGGGGGGTTAATGAAAAACTGTTTTTT.

CDR3: CASSELQGSSYNSPLHF. For the CDR3, the DNA is TGTGCCAGCTCAGAGTTGCAGGGAAGCTCCTATAATTCACCCCTCCACTTT. The V gene is TRBV18, the J gene TRBJ1-6; TRBD1 might be the D (5 bases). Trimming pared 5 bases from V and 0 bases from J, leaving 14 bases between. Germline CDR1 reads KGHSH; CDR2 reads LQKENI. The CDR3 contains 17 residues. The variable domain in full, completed from reference TRBV18 and TRBJ1-6, reads NAGVMQNPRHLVRRRGQEARLRCSPMKGHSHVYWYRQLPEEGLKFMVYLQKENIIDESGMPKERFSAEFPKEGPSILRIQQVVRGDSAAYFCASSELQGSSYNSPLHFGNGTRLTVT.

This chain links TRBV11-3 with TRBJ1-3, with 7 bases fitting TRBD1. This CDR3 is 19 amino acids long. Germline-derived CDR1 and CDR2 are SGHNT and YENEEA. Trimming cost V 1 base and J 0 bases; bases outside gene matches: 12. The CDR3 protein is CASSLVPGTAYSSGNTIYF. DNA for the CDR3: TGTGCCAGCAGCTTAGTACCCGGGACAGCTTACTCCTCTGGAAACACCATATATTTT.

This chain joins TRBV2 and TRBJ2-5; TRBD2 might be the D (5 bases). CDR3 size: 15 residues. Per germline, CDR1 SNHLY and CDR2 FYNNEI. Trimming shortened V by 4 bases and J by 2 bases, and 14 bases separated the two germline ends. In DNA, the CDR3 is TGTGCCAGCAGTGGCGGGTGGAGACTACAAGAGACCCAGTACTTC. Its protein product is CASSGGWRLQETQYF.

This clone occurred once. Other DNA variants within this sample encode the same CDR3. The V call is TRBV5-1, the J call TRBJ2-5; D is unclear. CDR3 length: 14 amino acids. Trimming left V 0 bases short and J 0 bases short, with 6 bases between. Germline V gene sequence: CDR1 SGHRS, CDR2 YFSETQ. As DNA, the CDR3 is TGCGCCAGCAGCTTGGGGACCAACCAAGAGACCCAGTACTTC. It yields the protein CASSLGTNQETQYF.

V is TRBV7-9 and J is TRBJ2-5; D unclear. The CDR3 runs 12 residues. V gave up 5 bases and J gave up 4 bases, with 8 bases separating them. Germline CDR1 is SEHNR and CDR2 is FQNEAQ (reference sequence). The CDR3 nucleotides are TGTGCCAGCAGCCACGGATTAGAGACCCAGTACTTC. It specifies CASSHGLETQYF.

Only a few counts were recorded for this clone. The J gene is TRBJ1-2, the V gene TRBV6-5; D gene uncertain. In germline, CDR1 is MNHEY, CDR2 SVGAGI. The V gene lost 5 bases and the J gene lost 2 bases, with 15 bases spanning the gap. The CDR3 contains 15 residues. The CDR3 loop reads CASSPDPLENYGYTF. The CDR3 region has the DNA TGTGCCAGCAGTCCAGACCCCTTAGAAAACTATGGCTACACCTTC.

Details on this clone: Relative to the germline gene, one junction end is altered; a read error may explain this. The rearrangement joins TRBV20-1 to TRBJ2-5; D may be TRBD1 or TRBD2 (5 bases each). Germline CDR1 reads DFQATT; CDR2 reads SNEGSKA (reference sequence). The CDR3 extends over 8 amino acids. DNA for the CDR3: TGCAGTGCTACCGGGGCCCACTTC. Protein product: CSATGAHF.

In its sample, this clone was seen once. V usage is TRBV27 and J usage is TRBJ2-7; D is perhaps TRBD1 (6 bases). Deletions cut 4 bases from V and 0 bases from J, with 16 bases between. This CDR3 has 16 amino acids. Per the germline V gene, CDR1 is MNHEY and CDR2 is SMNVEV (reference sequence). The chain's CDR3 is CASSSRGYPYSYEQYF. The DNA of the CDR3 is TGTGCCAGCAGTTCGAGGGGGTACCCTTACTCCTACGAGCAGTACTTC.

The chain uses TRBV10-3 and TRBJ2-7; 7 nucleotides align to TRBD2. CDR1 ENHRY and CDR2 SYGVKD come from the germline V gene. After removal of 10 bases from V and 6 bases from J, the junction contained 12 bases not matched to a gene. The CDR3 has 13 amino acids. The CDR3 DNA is TGTGCCACCGAGCTAGCGGCGAGGGCCGAGCAGTACTTC. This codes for CATELAARAEQYF.

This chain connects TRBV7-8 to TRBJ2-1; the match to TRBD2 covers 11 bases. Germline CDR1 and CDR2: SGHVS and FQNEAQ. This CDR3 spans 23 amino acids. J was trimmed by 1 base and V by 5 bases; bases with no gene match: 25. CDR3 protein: CASSPRRPTGTSGREGSYNEQFF. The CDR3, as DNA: TGTGCCAGCAGCCCCCGACGTCCGACCGGGACTAGCGGAAGGGAAGGGTCCTACAATGAGCAGTTCTTC.

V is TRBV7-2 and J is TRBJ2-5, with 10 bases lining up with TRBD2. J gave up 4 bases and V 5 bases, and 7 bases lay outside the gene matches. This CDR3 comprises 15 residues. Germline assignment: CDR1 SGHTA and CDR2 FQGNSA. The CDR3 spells CASSPSLAGAETQYF. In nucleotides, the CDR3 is TGTGCCAGCAGCCCGTCCCTAGCGGGAGCAGAGACCCAGTACTTC.

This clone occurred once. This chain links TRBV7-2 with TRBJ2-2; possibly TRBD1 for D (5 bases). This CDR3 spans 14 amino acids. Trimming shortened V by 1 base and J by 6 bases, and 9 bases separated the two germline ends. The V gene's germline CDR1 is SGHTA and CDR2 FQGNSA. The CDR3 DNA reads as TGTGCCAGCAGCTTAGATTGGGGCGCCGGGGAGCTGTTTTTT. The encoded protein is CASSLDWGAGELFF.

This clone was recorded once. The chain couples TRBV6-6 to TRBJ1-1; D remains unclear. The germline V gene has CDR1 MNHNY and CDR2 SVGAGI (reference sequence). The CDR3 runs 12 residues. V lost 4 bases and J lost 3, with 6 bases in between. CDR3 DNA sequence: TGTGCCAGCAGTTTGATGGACACTGAAGCTTTCTTT. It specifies CASSLMDTEAFF.

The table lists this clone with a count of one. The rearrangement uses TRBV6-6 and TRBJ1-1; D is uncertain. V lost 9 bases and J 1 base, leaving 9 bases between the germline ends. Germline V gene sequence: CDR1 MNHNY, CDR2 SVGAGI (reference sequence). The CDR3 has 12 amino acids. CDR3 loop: CASTTRNTEAFF. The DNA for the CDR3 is TGTGCCAGTACAACAAGGAACACTGAAGCTTTCTTT.